This is a list of T cell receptor beta chains from one sample in a study of blood T cells in healthy people across ages. Using its own MiXCR run on the 5' RACE reads, TCRdb lists one record per CDR3 protein. Counted here are around 820,000 distinct CDR3 sequences, approximately 25% occurring once; the ten biggest clones make up under 4.5%. These data also featured in a second study, about T cells of mothers and their children.

The source material was blood. Receptor source: a boy younger than 18 in good health. Both conserved end residues are part of each CDR3. The order of the fields is D gene, J gene, V gene, clone size, CDR3 protein, CDR3 DNA. The D gene is left open where the match is weak. Size is omitted from some rows. Given values are once, few, many or a class for expanded clones.

-	TRBJ2-7	TRBV5-1	-	CASSSLTGLRDEQYF	TGCGCCAGCAGCTCTCTGACAGGACTTCGGGACGAGCAGTACTTC
TRBD2	TRBJ2-2	TRBV20-1	-	CSASRGRSTGELFF	TGCAGTGCTAGCCGCGGGAGGTCCACCGGGGAGCTGTTTTTT
-	TRBJ2-5	TRBV20-1	few	CSALGGPQETQYF	TGCAGTGCCCTCGGGGGGCCTCAAGAGACCCAGTACTTC
-	TRBJ2-7	TRBV13	few	CASSLGPLEQYF	TGTGCCAGCAGTCTGGGACCCCTCGAGCAGTACTTC
TRBD2	TRBJ2-2	TRBV5-6	few	CASSLRSSGTGTGELFF	TGTGCCAGCAGCTTGAGGTCTAGCGGAACAGGCACCGGGGAGCTGTTTTTT
TRBD1	TRBJ2-5	TRBV12-3/TRBV12-4	few	CASSLMDRVLETQYF	TGTGCCAGCAGTTTGATGGACAGGGTTCTGGAGACCCAGTACTTC
-	TRBJ2-7	TRBV7-9	many	CASSLVVSYEQYF	TGCGCCAGCAGCTTGGTTGTTTCCTACGAGCAGTACTTC
-	TRBJ1-1	TRBV12-3/TRBV12-4	-	CASSFGGREAFF	TGTGCCAGCAGTTTCGGTGGCAGGGAAGCTTTCTTT
-	TRBJ1-5	TRBV20-1	-	CSASPRGGLSNQPQHF	TGCAGTGCTAGCCCGAGGGGGGGGCTTAGCAATCAGCCCCAGCATTTT
TRBD2	TRBJ2-1	TRBV10-3	many	CAISIGGARNEQFF	TGTGCCATCAGTATCGGGGGGGCAAGGAATGAGCAGTTCTTC
-	TRBJ2-2	TRBV2	-	CASSEALATQLFF	TGTGCCAGCAGTGAAGCTCTCGCGACCCAGCTGTTTTTT
TRBD1	TRBJ2-3	TRBV2	few	CASRDTGGRGTDTQYF	TGTGCCAGCAGGGACACAGGGGGCCGTGGCACAGATACGCAGTATTTT
TRBD1	TRBJ2-6	TRBV7-9	-	CASSTAGTASSGANVLTF	TGTGCCAGCAGCACAGCCGGGACAGCCTCCTCTGGGGCCAACGTCCTGACTTTC
-	TRBJ2-1	TRBV3-1	-	CASSQTATEQFF	TGTGCCAGCAGCCAGACGGCGACTGAGCAGTTCTTC
-	TRBJ2-1	TRBV3-1	-	CASSPNRASVNEQFF	TGTGCCAGCAGCCCGAACCGGGCTAGCGTAAATGAGCAGTTCTTC
-	TRBJ2-7	TRBV11-2	few	CASSLGAEYEQYF	TGTGCCAGCAGCTTAGGTGCGGAGTACGAGCAGTACTTC
-	TRBJ1-5	TRBV29-1	-	CSVPSTQPQHF	TGCAGCGTACCCTCCACTCAGCCCCAGCATTTT
TRBD2	TRBJ2-2	TRBV3-1	few	CASSLLAGSNTGELFF	TGTGCCAGCAGCCTACTAGCGGGATCGAACACCGGGGAGCTGTTTTTT
-	TRBJ1-1	TRBV11-2	-	CASSIGGGGLNTEAFF	TGTGCCAGCAGCATCGGCGGGGGGGGATTGAACACTGAAGCTTTCTTT
-	TRBJ1-1	TRBV6-5	few	CASSSRRRLNTEAFF	TGTGCCAGCAGTTCCAGGAGGAGGCTGAACACTGAAGCTTTCTTT
TRBD2	TRBJ2-1	TRBV6-5	-	CASSLTSGRAGEQFF	TGTGCCAGCAGCCTAACTAGCGGGAGGGCGGGTGAGCAGTTCTTC
TRBD1	TRBJ1-4	TRBV12-3/TRBV12-4	-	CASSFGDRGGEKLFF	TGTGCCAGCAGTTTCGGGGACAGGGGCGGGGAAAAACTGTTTTTT
-	TRBJ1-2	TRBV5-6	few	CASSLALEWTNYGYTF	TGTGCCAGCAGCTTGGCCTTGGAATGGACTAACTATGGCTACACCTTC
-	TRBJ2-5	TRBV20-1	-	CSANPPSDDSQETQYF	TGCAGTGCTAACCCCCCGTCGGATGACAGCCAAGAGACCCAGTACTTC
-	TRBJ2-7	TRBV4-3	-	CASSQDWALAYEQYF	TGCGCCAGCAGCCAAGATTGGGCGCTTGCCTACGAGCAGTACTTC
-	TRBJ1-4	TRBV28	many	CASSSSQGYNEKLFF	-
TRBD2	TRBJ2-1	TRBV19	-	CAGSIAGSGSINEQFF	TGTGCCGGTAGTATAGCGGGTAGCGGGAGCATTAATGAGCAGTTCTTC
-	TRBJ1-1	TRBV10-3	-	CAISGILREAGVVNTEAFF	TGTGCCATCAGTGGTATTCTCAGGGAAGCTGGTGTGGTGAACACTGAAGCTTTCTTT
-	TRBJ2-4	TRBV20-1	few	CSARDLRGPNPKENIRYF	TGCAGTGCTAGAGATCTCCGGGGACCAAACCCTAAAGAAAACATTCGGTACTTC
-	TRBJ2-1	TRBV18	-	CASSSQESSYNEQFF	TGTGCCAGCTCATCTCAGGAAAGCTCCTACAATGAGCAGTTCTTC
TRBD1	TRBJ1-2	TRBV20-1	-	CSARIGGASGYTF	TGCAGTGCTAGGATAGGGGGCGCGTCTGGCTACACCTTC
-	TRBJ2-1	TRBV28	few	CASSFAIYNEQFF	TGTGCCAGCAGTTTTGCTATCTACAATGAGCAGTTCTTC
TRBD1	TRBJ1-1	TRBV20-1	-	CSARSTGVTEAFF	TGCAGTGCTAGGTCTACAGGGGTAACTGAAGCTTTCTTT